This TCR beta chain derives from a study of response to subunit inactivated influenza vaccine. In this sample, this clonotype turned up a few times. CDR3 length: 15 amino acids. Trimming cost V 5 bases and J 7 bases, with 21 bases left between them. TCRdb reprocessed the RT-PCR reads with MiXCR, giving one entry per CDR3 protein. The data contain around 300,000 distinct CDR3 sequences, approximately 20% of them singletons. This clonotype was sampled from a man between 45 and 75 years old who received an inactivated influenza vaccine. J is TRBJ2-7 and V is TRBV12-3 or TRBV12-4; D is possibly TRBD2 (5 bases). The starting material was PBMCs from blood, obtained approximately 20 months after vaccination. CDR3 bases: TGTGCCAGCAGTCTTCTGGCAGGCCGCTCGGGAGAGCAGTACTTC. Translation gives CASSLLAGRSGEQYF.